This TCR beta chain was observed in a study of CD8+ T cells in alopecia areata. The CDR3 is 11 residues long. CDR1 and CDR2 from the germline V gene are MNHNS and SASEGT. Trimming removed 7 bases from V and 4 bases from J, with 7 bases in between. The treatment: oral pan-JAK inhibitor, 5-10 mg twice daily. In alopecia areata patients, both lesional scalp punch biopsies and peripheral blood were collected. The sequencing template was cDNA reverse transcribed from extracted RNA. The repertoire was sequenced with immunoSEQ multiplex PCR; TCRdb's copy has only in-frame clones and lacks some. This sample has roughly 200,000 clones; around two fifths occur once, and the top ten carry around 0.48%.

Sequencing used CD4+ T cells sorted from blood, obtained at roughly week 30, from a patient treated with tofacitinib. The chain joins TRBV6-1 to TRBJ1-1; D is undetermined. The TCR comes from a human donor with alopecia areata. CDR3 sequence (DNA): TGTGCCAGCATTGACCGCACTGAAGCTTTCTTT. Translating gives CASIDRTEAFF.